Below are 27 T cell receptor beta chains sequenced from a single sample in a study of T-cell reconstitution after alpha-beta-depleted transplantation in children. A library of TCRbeta sequences, prepared with unique molecular identifiers, was generated. TCRdb independently ran MiXCR on the PCR reads; one entry per CDR3 protein. The sample carries hundreds of thousands of distinct CDR3 sequences, 10% to 15% recorded once. The starting material was PBMCs, mostly from graft donor cells, obtained 360 days after TCRalphabeta/CD19-depleted stem cell transplant. The receptor set was obtained from a male patient under 18 who had a stem cell transplant for acute myeloid leukemia, so the T cells may come from the graft donor.

This clonotype was seen more than once but under ten times. V usage is TRBV10-3 and J usage is TRBJ2-5; 9 bases line up with TRBD2. The V and J ends lost 5 bases and 3 bases, in that order; junction bases with no gene match: 13. The CDR3 covers 17 residues. From germline, CDR1 is ENHRY and CDR2 SYGVKD. The CDR3 region has the DNA TGTGCCATCAGTCACTCCGTTAGCGGGAGCGGAGAAGAGACCCAGTACTTC. As protein: CAISHSVSGSGEETQYF.

The table lists this clonotype with a few counts. This sequence joins TRBV28 and TRBJ1-6; D unresolved. Germline CDR1 reads MDHEN; CDR2 reads SYDVKM. The CDR3 runs 12 residues. Trimming cost V 5 bases and J 9 bases, with 8 bases left between them. The DNA for the CDR3 is TGTGCCAGCAGTCCCAGTATTTCACCCCTCCACTTT. Its translation is CASSPSISPLHF.

J is TRBJ2-2 and V is TRBV7-3; 8 bases line up with TRBD1. This CDR3 is built from 18 residues. Germline V gives CDR1 SGHTA, CDR2 FQGTGA. V trimming: 5 bases; J trimming: 6 bases; junction bases outside the gene matches: 17. The CDR3, as DNA: TGTGCCAGCAGCCCTAGTACCCCCCGGACAGGGAAGGCCGGGGAGCTGTTTTTT. It translates to CASSPSTPRTGKAGELFF.

The gene calls are TRBV24-1 and TRBJ2-7, with TRBD1 as a possible D gene (6 bases). Trimming took 10 bases from V and 6 from J, leaving 12 bases between them. This CDR3 contains 11 residues. Germline V lookup: CDR1 KGHDR, CDR2 SFDVKD. In DNA form, the CDR3 reads TGTGCCACTATGGGGGCAGGCGAGCAGTACTTC. Translating gives CATMGAGEQYF.

There are many counts of this clonotype. The chain joins TRBV4-2 to TRBJ2-5; D not certain. This CDR3 comprises 16 residues. From germline, CDR1 is LGHNA and CDR2 YNFKEQ. Between the trimmed V and J ends, which lost 0 bases and 2 bases, there was a span of 13 bases. The CDR3 coding sequence is TGTGCCAGCAGCCAAGATGAGTACGCGGCTCAAGAGACCCAGTACTTC. Protein: CASSQDEYAAQETQYF.

This sequence joins TRBV12-3 or TRBV12-4 and TRBJ2-2; possible D gene TRBD2, 6 bases. The CDR3 spans 14 residues. V was trimmed by 7 bases and J by 7 bases, leaving 16 bases between them. CDR3 nucleotides: TGTGCCAGCAAGATAGCGGTAGGTATCGGGGAGCTGTTTTTT. Translating gives CASKIAVGIGELFF.

This chain uses TRBV29-1 with TRBJ2-5; D remains ambiguous. The V and J ends lost 5 bases and 2 bases respectively, with 9 bases between them. Germline V gene data show CDR1 as SQVTM and CDR2 as ANQGSEA. This CDR3 is built from 12 residues. The CDR3 DNA reads TGCAGCGTTTCACAGAAGCAAGAGACCCAGTACTTC. This translates into CSVSQKQETQYF.

This chain links TRBV5-5 with TRBJ2-2, with 8 nucleotides matching TRBD2. The CDR3 runs to 15 residues. The V and J ends lost 2 bases and 6 bases, in that order; junction bases with no gene match: 6. CDR1 and CDR2 (germline): SGHKS, YYEKEE (reference sequence). Here the CDR3 reads CASSFERERSGELFF. The DNA for the CDR3 is TGTGCCAGCAGCTTTGAGCGGGAGAGGTCCGGGGAGCTGTTTTTT.

The chain has TRBV4-3 and TRBJ1-6; D is possibly TRBD1 (6 bases). The ends were cut back, 1 base at V and 2 bases at J, with 9 bases in the middle. The CDR3 runs to 16 residues. CDR1 LGHNA and CDR2 YSLEER come from the germline V gene. The CDR3 is CASSQAWGPYNSPLHF. CDR3 nucleotides: TGCGCCAGCAGCCAAGCCTGGGGGCCCTATAATTCACCCCTCCACTTT.

This clonotype was seen only a few times. The chain has TRBV20-1 and TRBJ2-2, with 7 bases aligning to TRBD2. V lost 0 bases to trimming and J lost 5 bases; unmatched junction nucleotides: 9. The CDR3 is 16 amino acids. Per the germline V gene, CDR1 is DFQATT and CDR2 is SNEGSKA (reference sequence). CDR3 residues: CSARDGKRGRTGELFF. CDR3 nucleotide sequence: TGCAGTGCTAGAGATGGGAAGCGGGGACGGACCGGGGAGCTGTTTTTT.

This clonotype was picked up a small number of times. V and J are TRBV27 and TRBJ2-5, with 8 bases aligning to TRBD1. This CDR3 has 15 amino acids. V gave up 5 bases and J gave up 3 bases; unmatched junction bases: 8. CDR1 and CDR2 (germline): MNHEY, SMNVEV (reference sequence). The DNA of the CDR3 is TGTGCCAGCAGTCCCCGGACAGGGTGGGAAGAGACCCAGTACTTC. This translates into CASSPRTGWEETQYF.

This clonotype was recorded a few times. V usage is TRBV29-1 and J usage is TRBJ2-5, with D hard to call. Per germline, CDR1 SQVTM and CDR2 ANQGSEA. This CDR3 contains 10 residues. V was trimmed by 7 bases and J by 7 bases, leaving 10 bases between them. As DNA, the CDR3 is TGCAGCGCAGAATTTGGGACCCAGTACTTC. It specifies CSAEFGTQYF.

V usage is TRBV4-2 and J usage is TRBJ2-7, with D possibly TRBD2 on 5 matching bases. This CDR3 comprises 14 residues. The germline V gene has CDR1 LGHNA and CDR2 YNFKEQ. Trimming stripped 0 bases from V and 3 bases from J, with 9 bases between. CDR3 DNA: TGTGCCAGCAGCCAAGATTCGAGGGACTACGAGCAGTACTTC. This encodes CASSQDSRDYEQYF.

This clonotype was seen at least ten times. V and J are TRBV5-1 and TRBJ2-7, with 8 bases identical to TRBD1. Germline V lookup: CDR1 SGHRS, CDR2 YFSETQ. The CDR3 spans 16 residues. V was clipped by 4 bases and J by 3 bases; unmatched bases: 12. CDR3 sequence (DNA): TGCGCCAGCAGCCTACTACAGGGGGTCGGGAGCTACGAGCAGTACTTC. It encodes CASSLLQGVGSYEQYF.

V gene TRBV9 combines with J gene TRBJ1-2; perhaps TRBD1 as D (6 bases). The CDR3 sequence is 14 residues long. Germline lookup yields CDR1 SGDLS and CDR2 YYNGEE. Between the trimmed V and J ends, which lost 0 bases and 3 bases, there was a span of 9 bases. The CDR3 sequence is CASSVESGDYGYTF. DNA for the CDR3: TGTGCCAGCAGCGTAGAATCAGGGGACTATGGCTACACCTTC. Together with reference TRBV9 and TRBJ1-2, the CDR3 gives the full variable domain: DSGVTQTPKHLITATGQRVTLRCSPRSGDLSVYWYQQSLDQGLQFLIQYYNGEERAKGNILERFSAQQFPDLHSELNLSSLELGDSALYFCASSVESGDYGYTFGSGTRLTVV.

In DNA form, the CDR3 reads TGCAGTGCTAGTACATTAGCGGGAGGGCCCAATGAGCAGTTCTTC. Its translation: CSASTLAGGPNEQFF. The chain links TRBV20-1 to TRBJ2-1, with TRBD2 matching 11 bases. Trimming at V came to 3 bases and at J to 6 bases, leaving 7 bases not matched to a gene. Germline V lookup: CDR1 DFQATT, CDR2 SNEGSKA (reference sequence). This CDR3 spans 15 amino acids.

This clonotype was counted between two and nine times. The rearrangement uses TRBV7-9 and TRBJ2-5; no clear D gene. Trimming left V 1 base short and J 3 bases short, with 12 bases between. This CDR3 contains 15 residues. CDR1 is SEHNR, CDR2 FQNEAQ, per germline (reference sequence). The CDR3 region is CASSLVLAREETQYF. In nucleotides, the CDR3 is TGTGCCAGCAGCTTAGTATTAGCTAGAGAAGAGACCCAGTACTTC.

The rearrangement joins TRBV7-2 to TRBJ2-7; tentative D call: TRBD1 (6 bases). CDR3 length equals 13 residues. Trimming removed 5 bases from V and 4 bases from J, with 12 bases in between. Per germline, CDR1 SGHTA and CDR2 FQGNSA. CDR3 DNA sequence: TGTGCCAGCAGCCCCCGACAGGAGTACGAGCAGTACTTC. This translates into CASSPRQEYEQYF.

The sample holds a few counts of this clonotype. The chain combines TRBV9 with TRBJ2-3, with 8 nucleotides matching TRBD1. CDR1 is SGDLS, CDR2 YYNGEE, per germline. After removal of 4 bases from V and 4 bases from J, the junction contained 5 bases not matched to a gene. The CDR3 consists of 14 residues. The CDR3 coding sequence is TGTGCCAGCAGCTTGACAGGGGCCGCAGATACGCAGTATTTT. Its protein is CASSLTGAADTQYF.

The chain is built from TRBV14 and TRBJ1-2; the match to TRBD1 covers 9 bases. The V segment lost 5 bases and the J segment 3 bases; nucleotides outside the gene matches: 10. Germline V gene sequence: CDR1 SGHDN, CDR2 FVKESK. The CDR3 contains 16 residues. The CDR3 nucleotides read TGTGCCAGCAGCTTACAGGGGGCGCCGGGATACTATGGCTACACCTTC. It specifies CASSLQGAPGYYGYTF.

This clonotype showed up just once. The chain has TRBV20-1 and TRBJ1-1; a possible D gene is TRBD1 (6 bases). Trimming removed 4 bases from V and 3 bases from J, with 36 bases in between. Per germline, CDR1 DFQATT and CDR2 SNEGSKA (reference sequence). The CDR3 loop spans 21 amino acids. CDR3 sequence: CSANPPPGGETFWGQDTEAFF. The CDR3 region has the DNA TGCAGTGCTAACCCTCCTCCGGGAGGGGAGACGTTTTGGGGGCAGGACACTGAAGCTTTCTTT.

The V gene is TRBV28, the J gene TRBJ2-7, with 7 positions matching TRBD1. There are 18 residues in the CDR3. The ends lost 7 bases at V and 0 bases at J; junction bases unmatched: 18. Germline lookup yields CDR1 MDHEN and CDR2 SYDVKM. The CDR3 sequence is CASTRWRRPDRVSYEQYF. CDR3 DNA: TGTGCCAGCACCCGTTGGCGTCGACCCGACAGGGTCTCCTACGAGCAGTACTTC.

This clonotype was seen a few times. The V gene is TRBV27, the J gene TRBJ2-5; D ambiguous. Trimming took off 3 bases at V and 2 bases at J, with 7 bases between the two ends. CDR1 and CDR2 from the germline V gene are MNHEY and SMNVEV (reference sequence). This CDR3 has 13 amino acids. CDR3 residues: CASSFDTQETQYF. In DNA form, the CDR3 reads TGTGCCAGCAGTTTCGACACACAAGAGACCCAGTACTTC.

In this sample, this clonotype turned up a few times. CDR3 residues: CATSDFQGIDTQYF. CDR3 coding DNA: TGTGCCACCAGTGATTTCCAGGGGATAGATACGCAGTATTTT. The J gene is TRBJ2-3, the V gene TRBV24-1; D perhaps matches TRBD1 (6 bases). Trimming left V 1 base short and J 5 bases short, with 9 bases between. The germline V gene encodes CDR1 KGHDR and CDR2 SFDVKD. The CDR3 sequence is 14 residues long.

V is TRBV4-3 and J is TRBJ2-1; TRBD2 matches 12 bases. Unmatched junction bases numbered 13, after V lost 3 bases and J lost 7 bases. The germline gives CDR1 LGHNA, CDR2 YSLEER. The CDR3 consists of 18 residues. CDR3 region: CASSQGTRLAGVSNEQFF. The CDR3 bases are TGCGCCAGCAGCCAGGGGACCCGACTAGCGGGAGTAAGTAATGAGCAGTTCTTC.

This clonotype has just a few counts. The V call is TRBV7-2, the J call TRBJ2-5, with 10 positions matching TRBD2. Germline assignment: CDR1 SGHTA and CDR2 FQGNSA. V was clipped by 4 bases and J by 4 bases; unmatched bases: 6. The CDR3 is 15 residues long. The CDR3 reads CASSWKAGGRETQYF. The CDR3 DNA follows: TGTGCCAGCAGCTGGAAAGCGGGAGGGCGAGAGACCCAGTACTTC.

The V gene is TRBV4-3, the J gene TRBJ1-2; 10 bases are a match to TRBD1. The CDR3 totals 16 residues. Germline V lookup: CDR1 LGHNA, CDR2 YSLEER. The V gene end was trimmed by 5 bases and the J gene end by 2 bases; junction bases not matched to a gene: 8. The CDR3 nucleotides read TGCGCCAGCAGCGCTGGTATGGACAGGGGGAACTATGGCTACACCTTC. Its protein is CASSAGMDRGNYGYTF.